The T cell receptor beta chain described here comes from a study of T cells in placental villitis. At the level of the whole study: Although two of the control placentae came from preterm deliveries, examination of those two placentae showed no significant pathology. The study tested an allograft-versus-infection hypothesis by comparing placental TCR-beta repertoires in villitis of unknown etiology, unaffected controls matched for gestational age, and infectious villitis. General findings and caveats noted by the study authors: Clonality was higher in villitis of unknown etiology placentae than in controls (median around 0.06 versus 0.006, p=0.0025), which points to clonal expansion. CMV-specific clone frequencies were higher in infectious CMV cases than in villitis of unknown etiology (roughly 0.012 vs 0.00096), which did not differ from controls. Because the paraffin blocks included small amounts of decidua, some of the captured T cells, particularly in controls, may have been decidual rather than villous infiltrates. Bulk tissue sequencing could not distinguish helper, regulatory or cytotoxic T cells, nor maternal versus fetal T cells, and excluded gamma-delta receptors.

As controls, roughly 11 placentae without villitis were matched to the villitis of unknown etiology cases by gestational age at delivery. Placentae were collected after delivery and underwent gross and histological evaluation before archival tissue selection. Five 10-micron scrolls were cut from each FFPE block, and DNA was isolated using the AllPrep DNA/RNA FFPE Tissue kit. DNA concentration and purity were checked by NanoDrop, and RNA quality was assessed on a Bioanalyzer. TCR-beta CDR3 regions were amplified from genomic DNA with the immunoSEQ v4 bias-controlled multiplex PCR assay, run blinded to group allocation. To estimate the quantities of nucleated cells and T cells in each sample, reference gene primers were included together with the TCR-beta primers. Sequencing of the libraries was performed on an Illumina MiSeq with a 100-cycle paired-end protocol. The authors' pipeline ran thus. In the immunoSEQ Analyzer software, diversity and richness were calculated, with richness measured by iChao1 and clonality based on Pielou evenness and Shannon diversity on a 0-1 scale where a higher value means less diversity. CDR3 amino acid sequences together with their V/J genes were searched in VDJdb for CMV, EBV and influenza A specificities using confidence 3 and substitution 2. The Morisita-Horn index was used to assess how much TCR-beta amino acid clonotypes overlapped between the villitis of unknown etiology, infectious villitis and control repertoires. This is the immuneACCESS table as TCRdb keeps it, with only in-frame sequences that have V and J called. A part of the clones is gone; compared with another copy, unresolved V genes explain less than half, and the rest is unexplained. Clone size and the V and J calls come from that table; the DNA yielded D and trimming. Within this sample are 500 or so clones, with approximately 97% of them counted one time only. 4.5% to 6.5% of the sample goes to the ten largest clones.

Via the germline V gene, CDR1 is SNHLY and CDR2 FYNNEI. V is cut by 8 bases and J by 2 bases, and the space between the germline ends is 11 bases. Its CDR3 holds 13 amino acids, cysteine through phenylalanine. The entry retains the CDR3 DNA only, 39 bases that are in frame from base 1. This clone was picked up one time. There is no known antigen for this receptor. Base quality data are lacking; no much larger clone is found one base away. The TCR comes from a human donor in good health; the placental T cells may come from both mother and fetus. The sample comprised placental tissue containing maternal and fetal cells. The chain employs TRBV2 and TRBJ2-3; the D gene remains uncertain. The nucleotides read TGTGCCAGCGGGGTGGAGCACACAGATACGCAGTATTTT. Translation gives CASGVEHTDTQYF.